This T cell receptor (beta chain) comes out of a study of long-term antiretroviral therapy in people with HIV. Study findings and constraints: Clonal populations expanded prior to ART predominated within the repertoire at all time points.

Concerning this clone: Its matching antigen is unknown.

V shed 5 bases and J shed 6 bases, with 8 bases lying between them. The CDR3 extends over 12 amino acids. Germline assignment: CDR1 MDHEN and CDR2 SYDVKM. The assay, immunoSEQ v3.0, was run at survey level. Method: immunoSEQ multiplex PCR; TCRdb's copy keeps in-frame clones and lacks some. The table has about 33,000 clones, roughly 96% seen once. The source material was unsorted PBMCs, sampled 6.6 years after starting antiretroviral therapy. V gene TRBV28 combines with J gene TRBJ2-1; D is ambiguous. The TCR originated in a man between 25 and 39 years old with HIV. The CDR3 DNA sequence: TGTGCCAGCAGTCTCCAGCGCAATGAGCAGTTCTTC. This codes for CASSLQRNEQFF. Combining the CDR3 with reference TRBV28 and TRBJ2-1 gives the whole variable domain DVKVTQSSRYLVKRTGEKVFLECVQDMDHENMFWYRQDPGLGLRLIYFSYDVKMKEKGDIPEGYSVSREKKERFSLILESASTNQTSMYLCASSLQRNEQFFGPGTRLTVL.